One and the same sample provided the 23 T cell receptor beta chains below, sequenced in a study of graft-versus-host responses after intestinal transplantation. Here immunoSEQ multiplex PCR was the method, and the copy in TCRdb shows in-frame clones only, minus some. The sample has 24,000 or so clones; roughly 80% are singletons. The sample here was PBMCs, taken almost 29 days after intestinal transplant. Receptors originate from a human patient who received an intestinal transplant, so some T cells may come from the graft donor.

The chain employs TRBV5-1 and TRBJ2-1, with 12 bases matching TRBD2. With V trimmed by 0 bases and J by 9 bases, 7 bases remained unmatched. The CDR3 is 16 residues long. Germline CDR1 is SGHRS and CDR2 is YFSETQ. The CDR3 spells CASSLGTSGRSSEQFF. The CDR3 DNA follows: TGCGCCAGCAGCTTGGGCACTAGCGGGAGGTCGTCTGAGCAGTTCTTC.

The V call is TRBV30, the J call TRBJ1-1, with 9 bases that match TRBD1. The CDR3 contains 13 residues. Germline V CDR1 and CDR2: GTSNPN, SVGIG (reference sequence). The J segment lost 5 bases and the V segment lost 4 bases, leaving 5 bases of the junction unmatched. CDR3 nucleotide sequence: TGTGCCTGGAATACAGGGGGCTGGACTGAAGCTTTCTTT. Translating it yields CAWNTGGWTEAFF.

CDR3 DNA: TGTGCCAGCAGTTTCGGAGACAGGGGGTCCTACGAGCAGTACTTC. It translates to CASSFGDRGSYEQYF. The V and J genes are TRBV28 and TRBJ2-7; TRBD1 matches at 9 bases. This CDR3 has 15 residues. Trimming removed 3 bases from V and 1 base from J; junction bases left unmatched: 4. In germline, CDR1 is MDHEN, CDR2 SYDVKM.

V gene TRBV28 combines with J gene TRBJ2-5; TRBD1 agrees at 7 bases. This CDR3 spans 18 amino acids. Germline V CDR1 and CDR2: MDHEN, SYDVKM. The V gene end was trimmed by 2 bases and the J gene end by 5 bases; junction bases not matched to a gene: 17. The CDR3 protein is CASSLLGGRQGTAETQYF. DNA of the CDR3: TGTGCCAGCAGTTTACTAGGGGGCCGGCAGGGGACGGCGGAGACCCAGTACTTC.

J is TRBJ2-2 and V is TRBV5-1, with a tentative D call TRBD2 (6 bases). Trimming removed 5 bases from V and 0 bases from J, with 14 bases in between. The CDR3 sequence is 16 residues long. Germline V CDR1 and CDR2: SGHRS, YFSETQ. Here the CDR3 reads CASSVSSVANTGELFF. The CDR3 DNA is TGCGCCAGCAGTGTCTCTAGCGTAGCGAACACCGGGGAGCTGTTTTTT.

The chain is built from TRBV6-5 and TRBJ2-1; 7 nucleotides line up with TRBD2. From germline, CDR1 is MNHEY and CDR2 SVGAGI. The CDR3 has 16 residues. With V trimmed by 0 bases and J by 3 bases, 5 bases remained unmatched. The CDR3 DNA is TGTGCCAGCAGTTACTCGGGAATAGCGGGCTACAATGAGCAGTTCTTC. Protein sequence: CASSYSGIAGYNEQFF.

The V call is TRBV12-5, the J call TRBJ1-4; D not resolved. In germline, CDR1 is LGHNT, CDR2 FRNRAP. CDR3 length equals 15 residues. The ends were cut back, 4 bases at V and 8 bases at J, with 17 bases in the middle. In DNA form, the CDR3 reads TGTGCTAGTGGTTCCCACACGACCGTCTTCGAAAAACTGTTTTTT. Protein product: CASGSHTTVFEKLFF.

The gene calls are TRBV30 and TRBJ2-7; D might be TRBD1 (8 bases). CDR3 length equals 11 residues. In germline, CDR1 is GTSNPN, CDR2 SVGIG (reference sequence). V gave up 3 bases and J gave up 7 bases, with 10 bases separating them. CDR3: CAWRQGGEQYF. DNA for the CDR3: TGTGCCTGGAGACAGGGGGGGGAGCAGTACTTC.

The genes are TRBV6-6 and TRBJ2-7; 7 bases are shared with TRBD2. This CDR3 contains 15 residues. V was pared by 0 bases and J by 1 base, with 3 bases of the junction left unmatched. Germline assignment: CDR1 MNHNY and CDR2 SVGAGI (reference sequence). The CDR3 is CASSYSEGGSYEQYF. The CDR3 DNA sequence: TGTGCCAGCAGTTACTCTGAGGGAGGGTCCTACGAGCAGTACTTC.

This clone appeared a few times. This rearrangement joins TRBV30 to TRBJ1-2, with a possible D match to TRBD1 (5 bases). The CDR3 is made up of 15 amino acids. V lost 4 bases to trimming and J lost 8 bases, with 23 bases between them. CDR1 is GTSNPN and CDR2 is SVGIG in the germline V gene (reference sequence). The CDR3 bases are TGTGCCTGGACCCCAACTCCGCACGGGGGGACGGGCTACACCTTC. It codes for CAWTPTPHGGTGYTF.

The V call is TRBV5-6, the J call TRBJ1-3; no reliable D call. The germline V gene encodes CDR1 SGHDT and CDR2 YYEEEE. The CDR3 covers 13 residues. Between the trimmed V and J ends, which lost 4 bases and 3 bases, there was a span of 8 bases. The CDR3 nucleotides are TGTGCCAGCAGCCTTCGTAGTGGAAACACCATATATTTT. Residues: CASSLRSGNTIYF.

The chain is built from TRBV2 and TRBJ2-3, with D unresolved. CDR1 and CDR2 from the germline V gene are SNHLY and FYNNEI. V lost 7 bases and J lost 6, with 5 bases in between. The CDR3 contains 10 residues. The CDR3 is CASTADTQYF. The CDR3 DNA sequence: TGTGCCAGCACGGCGGATACGCAGTATTTT.

This clone was observed a single time. The V gene is TRBV11-2, the J gene TRBJ2-7; no reliable D call. There are 10 residues in the CDR3. Germline CDR1 SGHAT, CDR2 FQNNGV. V was cut by 3 bases and J by 6 bases, with 3 bases left in between. The CDR3 DNA reads as TGTGCCAGCAGCTTTGGCGAGCAGTACTTC. It translates to CASSFGEQYF.

V and J are TRBV7-9 and TRBJ2-3; no clear D. The CDR3 contains 12 residues. CDR1 and CDR2 from the germline V gene are SEHNR and FQNEAQ (reference sequence). V was trimmed by 3 bases and J by 8 bases, leaving 9 bases between them. CDR3 DNA sequence: TGTGCCAGCAGCTTTAGCCTCATTACGCAGTATTTT. Its protein is CASSFSLITQYF.

This chain joins TRBV2 and TRBJ2-5, with D unresolved. V lost 0 bases and J lost 2, with 10 bases in between. The CDR3 consists of 15 residues. The germline V gene encodes CDR1 SNHLY and CDR2 FYNNEI. This chain's CDR3 is CASSEAWVRQETQYF. The CDR3 nucleotides are TGTGCCAGCAGTGAAGCGTGGGTAAGGCAAGAGACCCAGTACTTC.

The rearrangement uses TRBV30 and TRBJ2-7; 9 bases map to TRBD1. V trimming: 4 bases; J trimming: 4 bases; junction bases outside the gene matches: 2. Germline V gives CDR1 GTSNPN, CDR2 SVGIG (reference sequence). This CDR3 has 12 amino acids. In nucleotides, the CDR3 is TGTGCCTGGACGACAGGGGGATACGAGCAGTACTTC. Protein product: CAWTTGGYEQYF.

This chain joins TRBV10-2 and TRBJ2-7; the D gene could be TRBD1 or TRBD2 (6 bases each). Germline V gives CDR1 WSHSY, CDR2 SAAADI. CDR3 length: 17 amino acids. The V and J ends lost 3 bases and 4 bases respectively, with 22 bases between them. The CDR3 DNA reads TGCGCCAGCAGTGATCGTAGGACCCAGGGGAGGACGTACGAGCAGTACTTC. Translating it yields CASSDRRTQGRTYEQYF.

The table lists this clone with a count of one. The genes are TRBV7-9 and TRBJ2-2; the match to TRBD2 covers 8 bases. Germline trimming cut 3 bases from V and 3 bases from J; bases unmatched to any gene: 9. Germline CDR1 reads SEHNR; CDR2 reads FQNEAQ (reference sequence). There are 17 residues in the CDR3. The CDR3 DNA is TGTGCCAGCAGCTTCGCGCCAGCGGGGGTTTACACCGGGGAGCTGTTTTTT. Its protein is CASSFAPAGVYTGELFF.

The V gene is TRBV9, the J gene TRBJ2-7; 7 bases line up with TRBD1. V was pared by 0 bases and J by 5 bases, with 5 bases of the junction left unmatched. The length of the CDR3 is 14 residues. Germline V CDR1 and CDR2: SGDLS, YYNGEE. The CDR3 sequence is CASSVEGAVDEQYF. CDR3 nucleotide sequence: TGTGCCAGCAGCGTAGAGGGGGCAGTCGACGAGCAGTACTTC.

The J gene is TRBJ2-7, the V gene TRBV7-9, with D perhaps TRBD2 (6 bases). Per the germline V gene, CDR1 is SEHNR and CDR2 is FQNEAQ (reference sequence). The CDR3 length is 15 residues. V lost 5 bases and J lost 1, with 15 bases in between. CDR3 nucleotide sequence: TGTGCCAGCAGCCCTTCGGGGGAAAGGTCCTACGAGCAGTACTTC. Residues: CASSPSGERSYEQYF.

The chain joins TRBV7-9 to TRBJ2-5, with 14 bases aligning to TRBD2. The V segment lost 5 bases and the J segment 0 bases; nucleotides outside the gene matches: 5. Looked up from germline, CDR1 is SEHNR and CDR2 is FQNEAQ (reference sequence). The CDR3 has 17 residues. CDR3 bases: TGTGCCAGCAGCCGAGGACTAGCGGGGGGTCACCAAGAGACCCAGTACTTC. This sequence encodes CASSRGLAGGHQETQYF.

This clone has more than one count but fewer than ten. This chain uses TRBV9 with TRBJ1-6, with D possibly matching TRBD1 (5 bases). This CDR3 has 14 residues. V lost 3 bases, J lost 4 bases, and 8 bases lay in between. The germline V gene encodes CDR1 SGDLS and CDR2 YYNGEE. The CDR3 here is CASSEGPYNSPLHF. The CDR3 DNA follows: TGTGCCAGCAGCGAGGGACCGTATAATTCACCCCTCCACTTT.

The rearrangement joins TRBV27 to TRBJ2-7, with 10 bases that match TRBD1. The trim removed 6 bases at V and 3 bases at J, leaving 2 bases unmatched. The CDR3 is made up of 13 amino acids. Germline V gene lookup returns CDR1 MNHEY and CDR2 SMNVEV (reference sequence). This CDR3 reads CASRGQGSYEQYF. The CDR3, as DNA: TGTGCCAGCAGGGGACAGGGGAGCTACGAGCAGTACTTC.